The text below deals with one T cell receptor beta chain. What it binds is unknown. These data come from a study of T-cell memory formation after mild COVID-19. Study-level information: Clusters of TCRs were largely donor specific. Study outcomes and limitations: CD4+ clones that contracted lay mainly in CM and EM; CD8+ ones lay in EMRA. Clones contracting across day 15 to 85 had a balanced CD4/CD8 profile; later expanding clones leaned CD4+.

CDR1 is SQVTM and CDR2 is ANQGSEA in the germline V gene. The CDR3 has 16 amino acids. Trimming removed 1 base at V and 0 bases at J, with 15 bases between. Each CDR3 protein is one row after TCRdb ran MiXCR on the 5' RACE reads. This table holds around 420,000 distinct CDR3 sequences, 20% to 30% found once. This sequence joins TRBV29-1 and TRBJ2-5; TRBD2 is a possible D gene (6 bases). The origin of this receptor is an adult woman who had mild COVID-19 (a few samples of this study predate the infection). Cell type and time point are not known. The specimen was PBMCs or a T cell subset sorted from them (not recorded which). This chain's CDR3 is CSVEAHGGAHQETQYF. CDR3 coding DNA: TGCAGCGTTGAAGCCCACGGCGGGGCACACCAAGAGACCCAGTACTTC. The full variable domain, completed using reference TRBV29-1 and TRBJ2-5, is SAVISQKPSRDICQRGTSLTIQCQVDSQVTMMFWYRQQPGQSLTLIATANQGSEATYESGFVIDKFPISRPNLTFSTLTVSNMSPEDSSIYLCSVEAHGGAHQETQYFGPGTRLLVL.